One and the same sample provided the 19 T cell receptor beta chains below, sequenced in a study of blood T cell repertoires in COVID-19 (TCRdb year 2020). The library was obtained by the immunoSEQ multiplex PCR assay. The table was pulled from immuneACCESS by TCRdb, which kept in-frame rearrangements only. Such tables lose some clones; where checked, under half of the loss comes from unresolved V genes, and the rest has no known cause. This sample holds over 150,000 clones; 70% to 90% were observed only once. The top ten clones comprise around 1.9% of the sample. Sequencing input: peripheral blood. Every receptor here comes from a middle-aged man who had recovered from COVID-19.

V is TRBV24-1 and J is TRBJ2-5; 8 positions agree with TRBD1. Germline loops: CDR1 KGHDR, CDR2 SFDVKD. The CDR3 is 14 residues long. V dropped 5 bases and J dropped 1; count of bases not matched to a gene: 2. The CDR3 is CATSADRGQETQYF. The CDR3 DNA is TGTGCCACCAGTGCCGACAGGGGCCAAGAGACCCAGTACTTC.

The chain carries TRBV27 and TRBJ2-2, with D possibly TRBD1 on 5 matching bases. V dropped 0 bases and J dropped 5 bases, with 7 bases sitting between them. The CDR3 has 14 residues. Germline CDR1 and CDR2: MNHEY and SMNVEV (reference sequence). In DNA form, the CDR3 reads TGTGCCAGCAGTTTATCGGCAGGGACCGGGGAGCTGTTTTTT. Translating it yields CASSLSAGTGELFF.

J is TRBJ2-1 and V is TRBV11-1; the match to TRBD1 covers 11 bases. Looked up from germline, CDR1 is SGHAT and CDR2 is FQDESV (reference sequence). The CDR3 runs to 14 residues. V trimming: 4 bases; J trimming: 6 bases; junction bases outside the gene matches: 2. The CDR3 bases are TGTGCCAGCAGCTCTGGGACAGGGGGCAATGAGCAGTTCTTC. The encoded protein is CASSSGTGGNEQFF. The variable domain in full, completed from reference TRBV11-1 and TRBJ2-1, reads EAEVAQSPRYKITEKSQAVAFWCDPISGHATLYWYRQILGQGPELLVQFQDESVVDDSQLPKDRFSAERLKGVDSTLKIQPAELGDSAMYLCASSSGTGGNEQFFGPGTRLTVL.

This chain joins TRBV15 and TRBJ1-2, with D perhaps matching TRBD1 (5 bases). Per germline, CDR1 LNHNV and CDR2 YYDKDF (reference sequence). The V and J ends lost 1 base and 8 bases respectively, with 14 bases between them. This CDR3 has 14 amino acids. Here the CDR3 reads CATSRAGLVRGYTF. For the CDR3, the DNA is TGTGCCACCAGCAGAGCAGGGTTAGTGCGAGGCTACACCTTC.

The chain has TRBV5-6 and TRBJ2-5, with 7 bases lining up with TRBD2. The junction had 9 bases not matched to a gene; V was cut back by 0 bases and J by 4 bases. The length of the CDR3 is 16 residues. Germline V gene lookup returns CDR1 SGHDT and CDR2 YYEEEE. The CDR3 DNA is TGTGCCAGCAGCTTGGTGGCGCGCGGGGAGGGAGAGACCCAGTACTTC. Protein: CASSLVARGEGETQYF.

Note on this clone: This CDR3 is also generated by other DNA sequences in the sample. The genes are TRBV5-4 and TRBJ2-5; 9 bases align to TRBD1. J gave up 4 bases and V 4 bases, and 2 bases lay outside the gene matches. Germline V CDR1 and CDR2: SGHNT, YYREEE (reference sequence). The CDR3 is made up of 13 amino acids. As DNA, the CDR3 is TGTGCCAGCAGCCTGGGACAGGGAGAGACCCAGTACTTC. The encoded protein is CASSLGQGETQYF.

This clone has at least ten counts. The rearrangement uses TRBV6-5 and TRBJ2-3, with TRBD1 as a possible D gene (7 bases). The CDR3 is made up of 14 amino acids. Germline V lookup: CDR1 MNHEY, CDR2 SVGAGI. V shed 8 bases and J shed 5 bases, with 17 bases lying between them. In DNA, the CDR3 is TGTGCCAGCCTTGACAGGGACTCAAGAGATACGCAGTATTTT. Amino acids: CASLDRDSRDTQYF.

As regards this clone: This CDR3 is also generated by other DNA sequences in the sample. CDR3 loop: CASSLAGTGNTEAFF. The CDR3 DNA follows: TGCGCCAGCAGCCTAGCCGGGACAGGGAACACTGAAGCTTTCTTT. The rearrangement joins TRBV5-1 to TRBJ1-1, with 8 bases matching TRBD1. Looked up from germline, CDR1 is SGHRS and CDR2 is YFSETQ. This CDR3 is 15 amino acids long. The V and J ends lost 4 bases and 1 base, in that order; junction bases with no gene match: 6.

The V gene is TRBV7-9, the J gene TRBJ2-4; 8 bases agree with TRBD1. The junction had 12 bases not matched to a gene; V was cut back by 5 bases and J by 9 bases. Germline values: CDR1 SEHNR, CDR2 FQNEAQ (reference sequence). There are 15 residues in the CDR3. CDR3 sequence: CASSGRQGYEGIQYF. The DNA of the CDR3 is TGTGCCAGCAGCGGGCGACAGGGGTATGAGGGCATTCAGTACTTC. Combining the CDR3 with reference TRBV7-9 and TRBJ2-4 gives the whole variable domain DTGVSQNPRHKITKRGQNVTFRCDPISEHNRLYWYRQTLGQGPEFLTYFQNEAQLEKSRLLSDRFSAERPKGSFSTLEIQRTEQGDSAMYLCASSGRQGYEGIQYFGAGTRLSVL.

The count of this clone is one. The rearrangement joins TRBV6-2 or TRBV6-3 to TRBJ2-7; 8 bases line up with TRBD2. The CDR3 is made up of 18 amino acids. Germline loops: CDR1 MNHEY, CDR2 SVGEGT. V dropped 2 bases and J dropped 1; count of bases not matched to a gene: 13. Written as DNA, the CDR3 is TGTGCCAGCAGTTACGGTCTACGGGAGGGCCGGAGATCCTACGAGCAGTACTTC. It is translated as CASSYGLREGRRSYEQYF.

CDR3 amino acids: CASSPWRIRDIGGYTF. CDR3 DNA: TGTGCCAGCAGCCCTTGGCGAATCAGGGATATCGGGGGCTACACCTTC. This sequence joins TRBV6-2 or TRBV6-3 and TRBJ1-2; a possible D gene is TRBD1 (5 bases). V was shortened by 6 bases and J by 8 bases, with 25 bases between the two germline ends. Per germline, CDR1 MNHEY and CDR2 SVGEGT. This CDR3 contains 16 residues.

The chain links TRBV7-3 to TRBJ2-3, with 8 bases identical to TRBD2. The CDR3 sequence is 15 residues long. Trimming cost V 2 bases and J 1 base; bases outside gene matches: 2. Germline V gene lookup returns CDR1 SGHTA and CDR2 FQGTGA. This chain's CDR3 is CASSLELAGTDTQYF. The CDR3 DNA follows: TGTGCCAGCAGCTTAGAACTAGCGGGCACAGATACGCAGTATTTT.

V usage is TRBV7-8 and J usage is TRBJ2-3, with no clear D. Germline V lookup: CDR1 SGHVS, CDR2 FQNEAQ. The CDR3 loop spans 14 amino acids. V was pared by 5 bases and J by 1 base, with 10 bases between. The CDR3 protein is CASSERKGTDTQYF. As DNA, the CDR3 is TGTGCCAGCAGCGAGCGAAAGGGCACAGATACGCAGTATTTT.

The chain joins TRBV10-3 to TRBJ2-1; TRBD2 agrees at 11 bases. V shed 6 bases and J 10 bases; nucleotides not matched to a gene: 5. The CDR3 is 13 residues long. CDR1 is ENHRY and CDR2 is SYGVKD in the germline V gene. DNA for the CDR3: TGTGCCATCAGGGGTATAGCGGGGGGGGAGCAGTTCTTC. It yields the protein CAIRGIAGGEQFF.

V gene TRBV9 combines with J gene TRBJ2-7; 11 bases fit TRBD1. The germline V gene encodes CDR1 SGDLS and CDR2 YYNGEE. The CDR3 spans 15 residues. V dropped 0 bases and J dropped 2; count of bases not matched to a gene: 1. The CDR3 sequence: CASSVEGQGAYEQYF. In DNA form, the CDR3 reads TGTGCCAGCAGCGTAGAGGGACAGGGGGCCTACGAGCAGTACTTC.

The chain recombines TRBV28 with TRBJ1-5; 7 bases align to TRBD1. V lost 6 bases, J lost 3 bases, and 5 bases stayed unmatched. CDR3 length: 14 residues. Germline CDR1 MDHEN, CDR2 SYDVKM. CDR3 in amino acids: CASRTGDLNQPQHF. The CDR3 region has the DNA TGTGCCAGCAGAACAGGGGACCTCAATCAGCCCCAGCATTTT.

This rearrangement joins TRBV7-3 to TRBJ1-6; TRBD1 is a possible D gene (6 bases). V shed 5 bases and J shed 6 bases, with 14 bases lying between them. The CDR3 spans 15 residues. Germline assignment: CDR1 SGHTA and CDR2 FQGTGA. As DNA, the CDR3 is TGTGCCAGCAGCCCGAACGGCAGGGGTAATTCACCCCTCCACTTT. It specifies CASSPNGRGNSPLHF.

CDR3 coding DNA: TGTGCCAGCAGCTTGGGAGGGCTCTTTAATTCACCCCTCCACTTT. Translation gives CASSLGGLFNSPLHF. The chain uses TRBV5-6 and TRBJ1-6; D unresolved. Germline loops: CDR1 SGHDT, CDR2 YYEEEE. V was shortened by 0 bases and J by 6 bases, with 10 bases between the two germline ends. This CDR3 comprises 15 residues. Variable domain in full (rest from reference TRBV5-6 and TRBJ1-6): DAGVTQSPTHLIKTRGQQVTLRCSPKSGHDTVSWYQQALGQGPQFIFQYYEEEERQRGNFPDRFSGHQFPNYSSELNVNALLLGDSALYLCASSLGGLFNSPLHFGNGTRLTVT.

In DNA form, the CDR3 reads TGTGCCAGCAGCTCTCAGGGCGCAACAGATACGCAGTATTTT. Residues: CASSSQGATDTQYF. J is TRBJ2-3 and V is TRBV7-3; D perhaps matches TRBD1 (5 bases). Per germline, CDR1 SGHTA and CDR2 FQGTGA. Trimming shortened V by 4 bases and J by 3 bases, and 11 bases separated the two germline ends. This CDR3 is built from 14 residues.